This T cell receptor (beta chain) was found in a study of blood T cell repertoires in COVID-19 (dated by TCRdb to about 2020). Notes on the research overall: Samples covering the acute and convalescent phases of COVID-19 were provided by collaborators in the United States, Italy and Spain. Where available, HLA class I and class II types were taken from metadata supplied by the sample provider and were not determined by assay-based typing. The samples were drawn from two sources: the first 160 participants of the ongoing ImmuneRACE study, and over 1,000 subjects contributed by 6 global collaborators. Sample metadata almost always included a de-identified subject ID, COVID-19 status, age in years and sex. The material from the prospective study consisted of cDNA or gDNA derived from T cells, B-cell-depleted T cells, or PBMCs. Subjects who had been exposed to COVID-19, were actively infected with it, or had recovered from it provided the deeply sampled blood TCRbeta repertoires that made up the dataset. A freely available public database, intended as a resource for researchers studying the immune response to SARS-CoV-2, is where the repertoires were released. Points the paper makes about the study in general: How much clinical and demographic metadata was included differed by source and by participant, and the metadata was provided uncurated.

The germline V gene provides CDR1 SNHLY and CDR2 FYNNEI. V is reduced by 3 bases and J by 3 bases, leaving a spacing of 6 bases between them. The CDR3 contains 13 residues, cysteine and phenylalanine counted. The read is trimmed to its CDR3 DNA, 39 bases read in frame from base 1. The immunoSEQ Assay, a bias-controlled multiplex PCR, was used to amplify TCRbeta CDR3 regions from genomic DNA. Per the source publication's procedure: Nucleated cell counts per sample were estimated from amplification of reference gene primers within the assay. To quantify the absolute abundance of each unique TCRbeta CDR3 rearrangement, sequence reads were collapsed and filtered. For each sample, productive Simpson clonality was calculated as the square root of Simpson's diversity index over productive rearrangements. Entries here come from immuneACCESS through TCRdb and include only in-frame sequences with V and J called. Some clones fail to appear in such tables; in the studies checked, an unresolved V gene covers under half of the shortfall, and the cause of the remainder is unknown. That table is the source of V, J and clone size, and D and trimming were worked out from the DNA. The sample table shows about 230,000 clones, and over 65% are seen once. The ten largest clones add up to 2.6% of the sample.

This clone appeared a few times. Its antigen target is currently unknown. The record has no base qualities; no much larger clone is one base away. Collaborating institutions collected whole blood in K2EDTA tubes following their own protocols. For TCRbeta analysis, collaborators shipped samples as frozen whole blood, isolated PBMCs, or DNA extracted from either of those sample types. This receptor was taken from a woman aged 70-85 years with active or convalescent COVID-19. Sample: peripheral blood. The rearrangement combines TRBV2 with TRBJ1-5; no D segment can be confidently identified. The CDR3 region has the sequence CASSDRFNQPQHF. Read as DNA, the sequence is TGTGCCAGCAGTGATAGATTCAATCAGCCCCAGCATTTT.